Listed below are T cell receptor beta chains from one sample, sequenced in a study of blood T cell repertoires in COVID-19. Here immunoSEQ multiplex PCR was the method, and the copy in TCRdb shows in-frame clones only, minus some. The sample consists of about 240,000 clones, around 88% of them appearing once. Sequencing was done on a sample of PBMCs or T cells enriched from blood (not recorded which). The receptors shown here come from a woman in her thirties or forties with acute COVID-19. Each CDR3 is given with its conserved first and last residue. The order of the fields is D gene, V gene, clone size, J gene, CDR3 DNA, CDR3 protein. The D gene is left open where the match is weak. Clone size appears in some rows only: once, few, many, or a class for an expanded clone.

TRBD1	TRBV19	NA	TRBJ2-7	TGTGCCAGTAGCGATTACCGGACAGGGGTAGGCGAGCAGTACTTC	CASSDYRTGVGEQYF
NA	TRBV11-3	NA	TRBJ2-3	TGTGCCAGCAGCTTATCAGGCAGGACAACAGATACGCAGTATTTT	CASSLSGRTTDTQYF
NA	TRBV4-1	NA	TRBJ2-5	TGCGCCAGCAGCCAAGATGAGGGTTCCCAAGAGACCCAGTACTTC	CASSQDEGSQETQYF
TRBD2	TRBV7-3	NA	TRBJ2-3	TGTGCTAGCAGCTTAAAGGCTTGGGGACTAGCGGGAACGGCAGATACGCAGTATTTT	CASSLKAWGLAGTADTQYF
NA	TRBV27	NA	TRBJ1-2	TGTGCCAGCAGTGAGCTACAAGGGACTTTGCATGGCTACACCTTC	CASSELQGTLHGYTF
NA	TRBV10-2	NA	TRBJ1-2	TGCGCCAGCAGTGAGTGGCAGGGAGGTACCTATGGCTACACCTTC	CASSEWQGGTYGYTF
TRBD1	TRBV7-9	NA	TRBJ1-2	TGTGCCAGCAGCCGGGTTGAGGGGGCGCGAGCTAACTATGGCTACACCTTC	CASSRVEGARANYGYTF
TRBD2	TRBV11-3	NA	TRBJ2-1	TGTGCCAGCAGCCCCCGGGGGGGTAGCGGGTTTAATGATGAGCAGTTCTTC	CASSPRGGSGFNDEQFF
NA	TRBV15	NA	TRBJ2-3	TGTGCCACCAGCAGAGTACCAGGGGTATATACGCAGTATTTT	CATSRVPGVYTQYF
TRBD1	TRBV19	NA	TRBJ2-5	TGTGCCAGTAGTTCGGGACAGGTGGGAGAGACCCAGTACTTC	CASSSGQVGETQYF
NA	TRBV28	NA	TRBJ2-7	TGTGCCAGTAAGAGGGAACAAGAGGAGCAGTACTTC	CASKREQEEQYF
NA	TRBV2	NA	TRBJ1-1	TGTGCCAGCAGACCTAGGACTTATAACACTGAAGCTTTCTTT	CASRPRTYNTEAFF
NA	TRBV6-2/TRBV6-3	NA	TRBJ2-4	TGTGCCAGCAGTTACTCTCCGGGGAGGATGGAATTAGCCAAAAACATTCAGTACTTC	CASSYSPGRMELAKNIQYF
NA	TRBV12-3/TRBV12-4	NA	TRBJ1-2	TGTGCCAGCAGTTCCCAGGGAAACTATGGCTACACCTTC	CASSSQGNYGYTF
NA	TRBV6-6	NA	TRBJ1-2	TGTGCCAGCAGTTATCGTACTAACTATGGCTACACCTTC	CASSYRTNYGYTF
TRBD2	TRBV9	once	TRBJ2-1	TGTGCCAGCACCGAGGGAACTAGCGGGAGTAATGAGCAGTTCTTC	CASTEGTSGSNEQFF
TRBD1	TRBV14	NA	TRBJ2-5	TGTGCCAGCAGCCATAGGACAGGAGCGGAGACCCAGTACTTC	CASSHRTGAETQYF
TRBD2	TRBV19	few	TRBJ2-7	TGTGCCAGTAGTATAGCCGGGGGGGAAGTTTACTACGAGCAGTACTTC	CASSIAGGEVYYEQYF
NA	TRBV3-1/TRBV3-2	NA	TRBJ2-6	TGTGCCAGCAGCCAAGGACGGGGGAGGACTTCTCCTGGGGCCAACGTCCTGACTTTC	CASSQGRGRTSPGANVLTF
NA	TRBV7-8	NA	TRBJ1-2	TGTGCCAGCAGCTTAGACCGAGAATCCTATGGCTACACCTTC	CASSLDRESYGYTF
TRBD2	TRBV6-5	NA	TRBJ2-7	TGTGCCAGCAGTCTCAGCGGGAGGAACGAGCAGTACTTC	CASSLSGRNEQYF
TRBD2	TRBV6-1	NA	TRBJ2-1	TGTGCCAGCAGTGGCCTAGGGCGGGAGGGCTTCTATGAGCAGTTCTTC	CASSGLGREGFYEQFF
TRBD1	TRBV6-6	NA	TRBJ1-1	TGTGCCAGCAGAGACAGGGGGAGGGACACTGAAGCTTTCTTT	CASRDRGRDTEAFF
NA	TRBV10-2	NA	TRBJ2-2	TGCGCCAGCAGTGAGTTTTTGGGGCTAGACACCGGGGAGCTGTTTTTT	CASSEFLGLDTGELFF
NA	TRBV5-4	NA	TRBJ1-2	TGTGCCAGCACCTCGAGGGGGGGCGAGGGCTACACCTTC	CASTSRGGEGYTF
TRBD1	TRBV25-1	once	TRBJ2-2	TGTGCCAGCAGTGGGTCAACCGGGACAGGGGTGAACACCGGGGAGCTGTTTTTT	CASSGSTGTGVNTGELFF
TRBD2	TRBV7-2	NA	TRBJ2-4	TGTGCCAGCAGCATACGGGCGGGGGAAAACATTCAGTACTTC	CASSIRAGENIQYF